This T cell receptor beta chain derives from a study of early T cells in non-severe SARS-CoV-2 infection. Study summary: Chains were not paired, and sequencing was done on bulk RNA from unsorted whole blood.

The CDR3 is made up of 12 amino acids. Germline loops: CDR1 MNHEY, CDR2 SMNVEV (reference sequence). V dropped 11 bases and J dropped 6 bases, with 13 bases sitting between them. Notes on the study in general: The study's VDJdb matching favored anti-spike CD8 responses and missed private and CD4 specificities.

Individual cDNA molecules received unique molecular identifiers during library preparation. MiXCR was run by TCRdb on the 5' RACE reads, yielding one entry per CDR3 protein. The table records over 50,000 distinct CDR3 sequences, roughly 7.1% of them present only once. With respect to this clonotype: Antigen: not known.

The receptor's source is an adult who was a healthcare worker with PCR-confirmed SARS-CoV-2 infection or an uninfected control (not recorded which). The V gene is TRBV27, the J gene TRBJ2-2; D gene uncertain. The specimen was whole blood, collected at baseline. The CDR3 DNA reads as TGTGCCTCAGGACGGGTCGCCGGGGAGCTGTTTTTT. It yields the protein CASGRVAGELFF.